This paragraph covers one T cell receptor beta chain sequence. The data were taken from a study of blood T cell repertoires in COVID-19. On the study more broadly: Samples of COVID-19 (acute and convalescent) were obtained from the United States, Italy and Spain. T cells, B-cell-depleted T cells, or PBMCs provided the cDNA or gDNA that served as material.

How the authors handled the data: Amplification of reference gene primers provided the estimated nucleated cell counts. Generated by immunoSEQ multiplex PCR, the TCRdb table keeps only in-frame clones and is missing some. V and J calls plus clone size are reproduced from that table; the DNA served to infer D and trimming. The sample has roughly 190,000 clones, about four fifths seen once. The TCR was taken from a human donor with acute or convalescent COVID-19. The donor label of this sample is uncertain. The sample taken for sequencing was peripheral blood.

The CDR3 loop reads CATSREGSDQPQHF. CDR3 in DNA: TGTGCCACCAGCAGAGAAGGGAGCGACCAGCCCCAGCATTTT. The genes are TRBV15 and TRBJ1-5; no firm D call. The ends were cut back, 0 bases at V and 7 bases at J, with 10 bases in the middle. This CDR3 comprises 14 residues. Germline assignment: CDR1 LNHNV and CDR2 YYDKDF (reference sequence).